This T cell receptor beta chain was found in a study of beta chain features in type 1 diabetes. Broader study findings: Relative to healthy donors, patients appeared to have naive, central memory and Treg TCRB repertoires that were more similar. When Type 1 diabetes patients were examined, their TCRB CDR3s proved moderately but significantly shorter in all four CD4+ subsets. There were fewer insertions and more deletions at the VDJ junctions of type 1 diabetes patients.

The germline V gene encodes CDR1 SEHNR and CDR2 FQNEAQ (reference sequence). V was pared by 6 bases and J by 4 bases, with 13 bases between. The CDR3 consists of 13 residues. In its sample, this clone was seen a few times. Its antigen is still unknown. What was sequenced were expressed TCRB transcripts, since all of the isolated RNA had been reverse transcribed. The average output of naive, central memory and regulatory T cell samples was several million reads. Only in-frame clones appear in the TCRdb table, and some are missing; sequencing was by immunoSEQ multiplex PCR. The sample yields 200,000 to 250,000 clones, approximately 11% seen once.

Sequenced input: central memory CD4+ T cells from blood. This chain links TRBV7-9 with TRBJ2-7, with D possibly being TRBD2 (6 bases). This receptor was obtained from a man between 18 and 35 years old in good health. The CDR3 here is CASRSSGGYEQYF. The CDR3, as DNA: TGTGCCAGCAGGTCAAGTGGGGGGTACGAGCAGTACTTC.